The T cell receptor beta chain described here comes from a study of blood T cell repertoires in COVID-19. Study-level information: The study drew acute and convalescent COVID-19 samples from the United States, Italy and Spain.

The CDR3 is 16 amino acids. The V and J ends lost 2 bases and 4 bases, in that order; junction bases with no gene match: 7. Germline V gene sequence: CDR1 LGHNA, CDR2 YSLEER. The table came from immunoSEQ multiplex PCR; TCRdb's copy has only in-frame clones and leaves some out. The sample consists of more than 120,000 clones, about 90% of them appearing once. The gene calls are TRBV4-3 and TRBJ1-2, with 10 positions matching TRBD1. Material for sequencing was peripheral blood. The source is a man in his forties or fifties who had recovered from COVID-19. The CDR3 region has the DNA TGCGCCAGCAGCCAATCAAGGACAGGGGGACCCTATGGCTACACCTTC. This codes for CASSQSRTGGPYGYTF.